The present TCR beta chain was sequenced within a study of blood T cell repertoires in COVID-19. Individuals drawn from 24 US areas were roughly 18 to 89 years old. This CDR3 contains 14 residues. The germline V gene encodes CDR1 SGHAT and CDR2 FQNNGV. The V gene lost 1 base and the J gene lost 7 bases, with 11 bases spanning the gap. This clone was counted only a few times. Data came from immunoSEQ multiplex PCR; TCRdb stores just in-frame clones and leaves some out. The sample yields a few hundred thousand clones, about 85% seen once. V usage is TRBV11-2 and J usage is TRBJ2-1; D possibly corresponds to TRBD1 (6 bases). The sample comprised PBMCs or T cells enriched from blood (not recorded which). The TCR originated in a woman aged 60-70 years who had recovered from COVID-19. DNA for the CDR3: TGTGCCAGCAGCTTAGGTGGCAGGGGAAATGAGCAGTTCTTC. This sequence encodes CASSLGGRGNEQFF.